This T cell receptor beta chain is drawn from a study of human T cells and chemical hapten exposure. Time point described: pre-sensitization, week 0. Documented treatment: therapeutic diphenylcyclopropenone sensitization with weekly scalp DPC. This clonotype was counted between two and nine times. Its antigen is as yet unknown. TCRdb re-analysed the RACE reads in MiXCR, keeping a single row per CDR3 protein. The data contain tens of thousands of distinct CDR3 sequences, roughly 15% of them singletons. In germline, CDR1 is MDHEN, CDR2 SYDVKM. The CDR3 loop spans 14 amino acids. V was pared by 6 bases and J by 2 bases, with 13 bases between. Findings and limits, study-wide: Among TCRs, those above 1 in 1000 frequency were unaffected by DPC sensitization.

The chain employs TRBV28 and TRBJ1-2, with D perhaps TRBD1 (6 bases). The sequencing here drew on whole blood, taken in connection with sensitization to the hapten diphenylcyclopropenone (DPC). The TCR originated in a woman aged 45-65 years with alopecia areata. Some clones in this sample may be carry-over from other donors' samples. DNA of the CDR3: TGTGCCAGCAGGCAAAACACAGGGAACTATGGCTACACCTTC. Translated, it gives CASRQNTGNYGYTF.